One and the same sample provided the 28 T cell receptor beta chains below, sequenced in a study of cytomegalovirus exposure and HLA in healthy donors. Researchers ran the PCR with 60 Vbeta and 13 Jbeta primers. Libraries were prepared by immunoSEQ multiplex PCR; TCRdb keeps only in-frame clonotypes and omits some of them. The sample table includes around 55,000 clones. Source material: PBMCs. The receptor source for this set is a man aged 45-65 years in good health and CMV-seropositive.

The DNA of the CDR3 is TGTGCCAGCGCCAGGGACAGAAACTACGAGCAGTACTTC. This gives the protein CASARDRNYEQYF. The rearrangement uses TRBV6-5 and TRBJ2-7; TRBD1 aligns across 7 bases. Germline CDR1 is MNHEY and CDR2 is SVGAGI. The V segment lost 8 bases and the J segment 3 bases; nucleotides outside the gene matches: 7. CDR3 length equals 13 residues.

V usage is TRBV11-2 and J usage is TRBJ2-7; TRBD1 aligns across 7 bases. Germline V gene data show CDR1 as SGHAT and CDR2 as FQNNGV. Trimming cost V 1 base and J 4 bases; bases outside gene matches: 4. The CDR3 loop spans 14 amino acids. This CDR3 reads CASSLGVQGYEQYF. The CDR3 bases are TGTGCCAGCAGCTTAGGGGTACAGGGGTACGAGCAGTACTTC.

The J gene is TRBJ1-1, the V gene TRBV7-9; TRBD1 agrees at 9 bases. Germline V gives CDR1 SEHNR, CDR2 FQNEAQ (reference sequence). With V trimmed by 6 bases and J by 0 bases, 5 bases remained unmatched. The CDR3 has 15 residues. The CDR3 region is CASSLRTGVNTEAFF. Here the CDR3 DNA reads TGTGCCAGCAGTCTTCGGACAGGGGTGAACACTGAAGCTTTCTTT.

The V call is TRBV5-1, the J call TRBJ2-5, with 7 positions matching TRBD2. CDR1 SGHRS and CDR2 YFSETQ come from the germline V gene. The CDR3 is 14 amino acids. J was trimmed by 1 base and V by 4 bases; bases with no gene match: 4. For the CDR3, the DNA is TGCGCCAGCAGCCGACTAGCCGGCCAAGAGACCCAGTACTTC. Encoded protein: CASSRLAGQETQYF.

The V call is TRBV6-6, the J call TRBJ2-7; 10 bases align to TRBD2. The ends lost 6 bases at V and 6 bases at J; junction bases unmatched: 8. The CDR3 consists of 14 residues. CDR1 is MNHNY and CDR2 is SVGAGI in the germline V gene (reference sequence). Written as DNA, the CDR3 is TGTGCCAGCAGGGGCAGCGGGAGGGCCGCCGAGCAGTACTTC. The encoded protein is CASRGSGRAAEQYF.

The chain employs TRBV6-5 and TRBJ1-5; 9 bases map to TRBD1. The CDR3 is 15 amino acids. J gave up 4 bases and V 4 bases, and 5 bases lay outside the gene matches. Germline V gene data show CDR1 as MNHEY and CDR2 as SVGAGI. The CDR3 spells CASSSRQGVNQPQHF. The CDR3 DNA reads as TGTGCCAGCAGTTCTCGACAGGGGGTGAATCAGCCCCAGCATTTT.

The chain employs TRBV5-4 and TRBJ2-1, with 12 positions matching TRBD1. Trimming took 4 bases from V and 4 from J; bases not matched to a gene: 3. This CDR3 is built from 15 residues. CDR1 and CDR2 from the germline V gene are SGHNT and YYREEE (reference sequence). The CDR3 DNA follows: TGTGCCAGCAGCGAGGGACAGGGGGCATACAATGAGCAGTTCTTC. Translated: CASSEGQGAYNEQFF.

The chain combines TRBV19 with TRBJ2-1, with 8 bases aligning to TRBD2. In germline, CDR1 is LNHDA, CDR2 SQIVND (reference sequence). The CDR3 sequence is 14 residues long. After removal of 2 bases from V and 7 bases from J, the junction contained 4 bases not matched to a gene. CDR3 region: CASSIKAGVNEQFF. The CDR3 DNA reads TGTGCCAGTAGTATAAAAGCGGGAGTAAATGAGCAGTTCTTC.

This chain connects TRBV7-9 to TRBJ1-1; TRBD1 might be the D (6 bases). The CDR3 totals 15 residues. Trimming stripped 5 bases from V and 5 bases from J, with 18 bases between. Germline V gives CDR1 SEHNR, CDR2 FQNEAQ (reference sequence). Here the CDR3 reads CASSASPGQRTEAFF. The CDR3 nucleotides read TGTGCCAGCAGCGCAAGCCCGGGACAAAGAACTGAAGCTTTCTTT.

The rearrangement links TRBV7-2 to TRBJ1-2; D unresolved. The V gene lost 5 bases and the J gene lost 7 bases, with 17 bases spanning the gap. The CDR3 totals 14 residues. In germline, CDR1 is SGHTA, CDR2 FQGNSA. CDR3 in amino acids: CASSQKRERAGYTF. For the CDR3, the DNA is TGTGCCAGCAGCCAAAAGCGGGAACGAGCTGGCTACACCTTC.

This chain connects TRBV12-5 to TRBJ2-3; TRBD2 is a possible D gene (6 bases). V was cut by 6 bases and J by 2 bases, with 15 bases left in between. Germline CDR1 is LGHNT and CDR2 is FRNRAP. The CDR3 sequence is 15 residues long. In nucleotides, the CDR3 is TGTGCTAGTGGGGAGGGTGTGAGCCCCACAGATACGCAGTATTTT. Protein sequence: CASGEGVSPTDTQYF.

The V gene is TRBV19, the J gene TRBJ2-7; 7 bases are a match to TRBD1. Looked up from germline, CDR1 is LNHDA and CDR2 is SQIVND (reference sequence). V dropped 5 bases and J dropped 4; count of bases not matched to a gene: 8. The CDR3 sequence is 14 residues long. The CDR3 bases are TGTGCCAGTAGTCTGGTCTACAGGGGTTACGAGCAGTACTTC. It encodes CASSLVYRGYEQYF.

Here the CDR3 reads CARTGTILQETQYF. The CDR3 nucleotides are TGTGCCAGAACAGGTACGATTTTACAAGAGACCCAGTACTTC. The chain is built from TRBV28 and TRBJ2-5, with TRBD1 as a possible D gene (5 bases). Germline-derived CDR1 and CDR2 are MDHEN and SYDVKM. This CDR3 has 14 residues. The V end lost 9 bases, the J end lost 2 bases, and 16 bases lay between the germline ends.

The chain recombines TRBV6-1 with TRBJ1-1, with 9 bases that match TRBD1. The CDR3 length is 15 residues. With 6 bases clipped from V and 3 bases from J, the junction kept 8 bases outside the gene matches. Germline values: CDR1 MNHNS, CDR2 SASEGT. CDR3 protein: CASRPTGGGYTEAFF. CDR3 in DNA: TGTGCCAGCAGACCTACAGGGGGCGGGTACACTGAAGCTTTCTTT.

The chain links TRBV7-9 to TRBJ2-5; 8 bases are shared with TRBD2. The junction had 12 bases not matched to a gene; V was cut back by 5 bases and J by 4 bases. This CDR3 has 16 amino acids. Germline V gene data show CDR1 as SEHNR and CDR2 as FQNEAQ (reference sequence). CDR3 sequence: CASSLGSGSLGETQYF. DNA for the CDR3: TGTGCCAGCAGCCTCGGGAGCGGGAGCCTCGGAGAGACCCAGTACTTC.

V is TRBV28 and J is TRBJ2-1; a weak D match, TRBD1 (5 bases). In germline, CDR1 is MDHEN, CDR2 SYDVKM. The CDR3 has 17 residues. V was trimmed by 7 bases and J by 8 bases, leaving 27 bases between them. CDR3 sequence (DNA): TGTGCCAGCATGGGTCTCTCGGGCATCCCCTCACAGGATGAGCAGTTCTTC. Translated: CASMGLSGIPSQDEQFF. The full variable domain, in which reference TRBV28 and TRBJ2-1 provide the parts outside the CDR3, is DVKVTQSSRYLVKRTGEKVFLECVQDMDHENMFWYRQDPGLGLRLIYFSYDVKMKEKGDIPEGYSVSREKKERFSLILESASTNQTSMYLCASMGLSGIPSQDEQFFGPGTRLTVL.

The gene calls are TRBV19 and TRBJ1-1; TRBD1 is a possible D gene (6 bases). Deletions cut 7 bases from V and 4 bases from J, with 19 bases between. Germline-derived CDR1 and CDR2 are LNHDA and SQIVND (reference sequence). The CDR3 length is 15 residues. CDR3 in DNA: TGTGCCAGTATCACGGTTTGGCAGGGGAGCACTGAAGCTTTCTTT. This translates into CASITVWQGSTEAFF.

This chain connects TRBV10-3 to TRBJ1-1; 9 bases are shared with TRBD1. Germline V gene lookup returns CDR1 ENHRY and CDR2 SYGVKD. Losses at the gene ends were 11 bases for V and 4 bases for J; bases not matched to a gene: 17. CDR3 length: 16 amino acids. DNA for the CDR3: TGTGCCTCCATAGCTTTTCCGGGACAGGGCGGCACTGAAGCTTTCTTT. Amino acids: CASIAFPGQGGTEAFF.

The gene calls are TRBV7-9 and TRBJ2-3; D is undetermined. Trimming removed 2 bases at V and 3 bases at J, with 15 bases between. The CDR3 has 16 residues. CDR1 SEHNR and CDR2 FQNEAQ come from the germline V gene (reference sequence). The CDR3 DNA is TGTGCCAGCAGCTTAACTGGCAATAGCTTTACAGATACGCAGTATTTT. This encodes CASSLTGNSFTDTQYF.

This sequence joins TRBV28 and TRBJ1-5; 7 bases align to TRBD1. Trimming at V came to 10 bases and at J to 4 bases, leaving 13 bases not matched to a gene. This CDR3 has 15 residues. Germline V gene sequence: CDR1 MDHEN, CDR2 SYDVKM. The CDR3 DNA is TGTGCCACCTCCCGGGGAGCCAGGGGGAATCAGCCCCAGCATTTT. Amino acids: CATSRGARGNQPQHF.

The CDR3, as DNA: TGTGCCAGCAGCCCGGACAGGGGGCCACAAGAGACCCAGTACTTC. Translated: CASSPDRGPQETQYF. The chain employs TRBV25-1 and TRBJ2-5, with 11 nucleotides matching TRBD1. Trimming at V came to 6 bases and at J to 2 bases, leaving 5 bases not matched to a gene. CDR3 length: 15 residues. Germline-derived CDR1 and CDR2 are MGHDK and SYGVNS.

The rearrangement links TRBV6-6 to TRBJ2-3; 8 positions match TRBD2. CDR3 length: 15 residues. The germline V gene has CDR1 MNHNY and CDR2 SVGAGI (reference sequence). Germline trimming cut 8 bases from V and 0 bases from J; bases unmatched to any gene: 7. CDR3 loop: CASVQASGSTDTQYF. CDR3 DNA: TGTGCCAGCGTACAGGCTAGCGGGAGCACAGATACGCAGTATTTT.

The chain combines TRBV19 with TRBJ2-5; D ambiguous. Germline assignment: CDR1 LNHDA and CDR2 SQIVND (reference sequence). V lost 4 bases and J lost 1, with 10 bases in between. The CDR3 is 14 residues long. The CDR3 region is CASSTQRFQETQYF. The CDR3 region has the DNA TGTGCCAGTAGTACCCAGAGGTTCCAAGAGACCCAGTACTTC.

V usage is TRBV28 and J usage is TRBJ1-6; possible D gene TRBD1, 5 bases. V gave up 3 bases and J gave up 8 bases, with 11 bases separating them. The length of the CDR3 is 14 residues. CDR1 MDHEN and CDR2 SYDVKM come from the germline V gene. CDR3 residues: CASSFGQGDSPLHF. The DNA for the CDR3 is TGTGCCAGCAGTTTTGGGCAGGGCGATTCACCCCTCCACTTT.

The rearrangement links TRBV6-6 to TRBJ1-2, with unresolved D. There are 13 residues in the CDR3. Trimming removed 2 bases at V and 4 bases at J, with 8 bases between. CDR1 and CDR2 from the germline V gene are MNHNY and SVGAGI (reference sequence). The CDR3, as DNA: TGTGCCAGCAGTTACGGGCCAGGCTATGGCTACACCTTC. Protein: CASSYGPGYGYTF.

The chain carries TRBV5-1 and TRBJ1-5, with D tentatively TRBD1 (6 bases). Germline V gene data show CDR1 as SGHRS and CDR2 as YFSETQ. Deletions cut 0 bases from V and 0 bases from J, with 10 bases between. The CDR3 has 16 residues. The CDR3 nucleotides read TGCGCCAGCAGCTTGGAAGGGGGTGATAGCAATCAGCCCCAGCATTTT. Translated: CASSLEGGDSNQPQHF.

This chain joins TRBV27 and TRBJ1-5; 12 bases fit TRBD1. V lost 2 bases, J lost 5 bases, and 7 bases stayed unmatched. CDR1 MNHEY and CDR2 SMNVEV come from the germline V gene (reference sequence). The CDR3 contains 17 residues. CDR3 coding DNA: TGTGCCAGCAGTTTAACGGGACAGGGGGCTGGCGATCAGCCCCAGCATTTT. It specifies CASSLTGQGAGDQPQHF.

This chain joins TRBV28 and TRBJ1-1; 10 nucleotides line up with TRBD1. The V segment lost 4 bases and the J segment 7 bases; nucleotides outside the gene matches: 6. The germline V gene encodes CDR1 MDHEN and CDR2 SYDVKM. The CDR3 runs 14 residues. This chain's CDR3 is CASSSLTGGSEAFF. The CDR3 nucleotides read TGTGCCAGCAGTTCATTGACAGGGGGCAGTGAAGCTTTCTTT.